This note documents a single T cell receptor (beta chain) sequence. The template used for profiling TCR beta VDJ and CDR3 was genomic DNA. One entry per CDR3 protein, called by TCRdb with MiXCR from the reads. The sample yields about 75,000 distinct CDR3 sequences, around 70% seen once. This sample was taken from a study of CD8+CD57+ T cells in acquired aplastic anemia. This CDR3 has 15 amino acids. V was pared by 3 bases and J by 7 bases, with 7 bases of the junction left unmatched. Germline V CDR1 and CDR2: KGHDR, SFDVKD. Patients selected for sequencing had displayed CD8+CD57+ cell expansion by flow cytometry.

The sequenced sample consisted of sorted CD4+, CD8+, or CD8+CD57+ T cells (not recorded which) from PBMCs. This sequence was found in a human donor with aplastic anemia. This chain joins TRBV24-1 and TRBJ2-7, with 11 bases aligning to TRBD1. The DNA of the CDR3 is TGTGCCACCAGTGATAGGACAGGGGGCGCGGGGGAGCAGTACTTC. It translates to CATSDRTGGAGEQYF.